This is a list of T cell receptor beta chains from one sample in a study of control samples from healthy donors and cancer patients. Using immunoSEQ multiplex PCR, the repertoire was profiled, and TCRdb retains in-frame clones only, with some absent. The sample has 90,000 to 100,000 clones, around three quarters seen once; the top ten hold 10%. The material sequenced was blood. The source is a woman aged 25 to 39 in good health. The conserved cysteine and the conserved F or W are not part of the CDR3 here. D genes are given only for firm matches.

D gene,CDR3 length,V gene,J gene,CDR3 protein
NA,13,TRBV5-4,TRBJ2-3,AGHTGNRGTDTQY
NA,11,TRBV30,TRBJ1-1,AWSVRRDTEAF
NA,12,TRBV6-5,TRBJ1-4,ASSPDRSDGKLF
NA,14,TRBV15,TRBJ2-7,ATSRDRGSAPYEQY
TRBD1,11,TRBV5-8,TRBJ1-6,ASSRQGFSPLH
TRBD1,13,TRBV9,TRBJ2-4,ASSVGDRALNIQY
TRBD2,13,TRBV19,TRBJ2-5,ASRPTRGGGETQY
NA,12,TRBV2,TRBJ1-1,ASFPEVPGTEAF
TRBD2,12,TRBV29-1,TRBJ2-3,SVLAGTPPNTQY
NA,14,TRBV4-1,TRBJ1-4,ASSQGGGGLNEKLF
TRBD1,13,TRBV12-5,TRBJ2-2,ASGRQGTNTGELF
TRBD2,14,TRBV19,TRBJ2-3,ASSTGTSHDTDTQY
NA,9,TRBV19,TRBJ2-4,ASGTGNIQY
TRBD1,13,TRBV4-3,TRBJ2-7,ASSRGQDGYYEQY
NA,12,TRBV19,TRBJ2-4,ASSIDLAKNIQY
TRBD1,13,TRBV6-5,TRBJ1-6,ASRYLDRDNSPLH
NA,12,TRBV6-1,TRBJ1-2,ASSEAGHFYGYT
NA,13,TRBV6-2/TRBV6-3,TRBJ2-2,ASSGRQQYTGELF
TRBD1,13,TRBV15,TRBJ1-4,ATREGATTNEKLF